This TCR beta chain comes out of a study of T cell clonality in common variable immunodeficiency. Study-wide results and caveats: CVID subjects showed higher TCRbeta clonality than healthy controls. In common variable immunodeficiency, TCR beta chains reportedly carried fewer deletions and N-nucleotide insertions.

This clone was recorded at least ten times. As yet, its antigen is unknown. Patients and controls were mostly of Caucasian heritage. Heparinized whole blood, about 4.5 to 9 ml, came from each donor. Some clones are missing from TCRdb's copy, which holds only in-frame ones; the method was immunoSEQ multiplex PCR. The table lists 55,000 or so clones, with no singletons. The sequenced sample consisted of peripheral blood mononuclear cells. The receptor was isolated from a person aged 18-69 years in good health.

The sequenced part of the CDR3 DNA is TGTGCTAGTGGTTTGGTAACTAGCGGGGGAACCTACAATGAG. It translates to CASGLVTSGGTYNE. The full CDR3 sequence reads CASGLVTSGGTYNEQFF. The genes are TRBV12-5 and TRBJ2-1; 11 nucleotides align to TRBD2. Sequencing ends 3 residues short of the CDR3 end; the germline J gene provides the rest. Germline assignment: CDR1 LGHNT and CDR2 FRNRAP. V lost 0 bases to trimming and J lost 2 bases; unmatched junction nucleotides: 3. The CDR3 runs to 17 residues.